Below, 21 T cell receptor beta chains from the same sample are listed, as sequenced in a study of blood T cells in healthy people across ages (dated by TCRdb to the mid-2010s). Library creation used 5' RACE. A second PCR of about 6 to 11 cycles was performed with a sample-barcoded 5' primer and a J-beta primer mix. TCRdb ran its own pipeline on the public reads, namely fastp trimming at Q25 and MiXCR clone calling, and kept in-frame beta chains. CDR3 protein duplicates are merged, each entry listing the most common genes and DNA. This sample gives around 1,800,000 distinct CDR3 sequences in total; roughly two fifths of them show up just once. The ten largest clonotypes hold 23% of the sample. Specimen: blood. The source is a human donor in good health.

A remark on this clonotype: Its ends do not fully match the called genes, so a read error is possible. The rearrangement joins TRBV20-1 to TRBJ2-7; D is possibly TRBD2 (7 bases). The J call is uncertain, as TRBJ2-5 better fits the DNA end. The germline V gene has CDR1 DFQATT and CDR2 SNEGSKA (reference sequence). The CDR3 consists of 15 residues. CDR3 loop: CSTREPIRGGETQYF. CDR3 nucleotides: TGCAGTACTAGAGAGCCCATCAGGGGAGGGGAGACCCAGTACTTC.

This clonotype has at least ten counts. The chain joins TRBV29-1 to TRBJ2-6; D unresolved. The CDR3 totals 13 residues. Germline values: CDR1 SQVTM, CDR2 ANQGSEA. Trimming removed 4 bases from V and 0 bases from J, with 4 bases in between. The CDR3 sequence is CSVAYSGANVLTF. The CDR3 coding sequence is TGCAGCGTTGCCTACTCTGGGGCCAACGTCCTGACTTTC.

The gene calls are TRBV6-6 and TRBJ1-2; perhaps TRBD1 as D (5 bases). The CDR3 length is 11 residues. Between the trimmed V and J ends, which lost 9 bases and 3 bases, there was a span of 8 bases. Germline CDR1 MNHNY, CDR2 SVGAGI (reference sequence). In DNA form, the CDR3 reads TGTGCCAGTCAGGGACACTATGGCTACACCTTC. Translated: CASQGHYGYTF.

The CDR3 protein is CSGTGLAGAEYQETQYF. CDR3 in DNA: TGCAGTGGCACAGGACTAGCGGGGGCGGAGTACCAAGAGACCCAGTACTTC. The chain joins TRBV20-1 to TRBJ2-5; 13 bases map to TRBD2. The V segment lost 7 bases and the J segment 0 bases; nucleotides outside the gene matches: 11. Germline V CDR1 and CDR2: DFQATT, SNEGSKA (reference sequence). The CDR3 loop spans 17 amino acids.

The chain is built from TRBV29-1 and TRBJ1-3, with D perhaps matching TRBD1 (5 bases). The CDR3 length is 14 residues. Germline CDR1 is SQVTM and CDR2 is ANQGSEA. Trimming stripped 3 bases from V and 0 bases from J, with 9 bases between. In DNA form, the CDR3 reads TGCAGCGTTGATGCAGGGTTCTCTGGAAACACCATATATTTT. It encodes CSVDAGFSGNTIYF.

The count of this clonotype is one. The genes are TRBV4-3 and TRBJ2-1, with 8 bases identical to TRBD1. Germline V gives CDR1 LGHNA, CDR2 YSLEER. With 0 bases clipped from V and 6 bases from J, the junction kept 13 bases outside the gene matches. This CDR3 contains 18 residues. CDR3 sequence: CASSQESGIGQGTNEQFF. Here the CDR3 DNA reads TGCGCCAGCAGCCAAGAATCTGGTATTGGACAGGGTACCAATGAGCAGTTCTTC.

In regard to this clonotype: An end of the junction differs from the germline gene, which may be a read error. The J gene is TRBJ1-2, the V gene TRBV9; D may be TRBD1 (5 bases). Germline V CDR1 and CDR2: SGDLS, YYNGEE. This CDR3 comprises 13 residues. The DNA of the CDR3 is TGTGCCAGCAGCCTAGAGGGGAACTATGGCTGCACCTTC. Encoded protein: CASSLEGNYGCTF.

This clonotype was seen only a few times. The chain combines TRBV28 with TRBJ2-7; D is possibly TRBD1 (6 bases). Germline CDR1 MDHEN, CDR2 SYDVKM. This CDR3 is 16 amino acids long. V gave up 2 bases and J gave up 2 bases, with 16 bases separating them. For the CDR3, the DNA is TGTGCCAGCAGTTTACTTGACGGGACACACACCTACGAGCAGTACTTC. Translated: CASSLLDGTHTYEQYF.

The gene calls are TRBV24-1 and TRBJ1-5, with unresolved D. Germline lookup yields CDR1 KGHDR and CDR2 SFDVKD. The CDR3 is 15 amino acids. Trimming left V 3 bases short and J 5 bases short, with 13 bases between. CDR3 sequence: CATSDPDIIDQPQHF. The CDR3, as DNA: TGTGCCACCAGTGATCCCGACATCATTGATCAGCCCCAGCATTTT.

The chain uses TRBV4-3 and TRBJ2-1; the D is unclear. The V end lost 3 bases, the J end lost 5 bases, and 17 bases lay between the germline ends. From germline, CDR1 is LGHNA and CDR2 YSLEER. The CDR3 has 16 amino acids. This chain's CDR3 is CASSQGWQTVNNEQFF. The CDR3 DNA follows: TGCGCCAGCAGCCAGGGGTGGCAGACCGTCAACAATGAGCAGTTCTTC.

This clonotype was counted between two and nine times. The chain has TRBV11-3 and TRBJ2-4, with D maybe TRBD2 (5 bases). This CDR3 region has 14 residues. Germline CDR1 SGHNT, CDR2 YENEEA. The V and J ends lost 5 bases and 7 bases respectively, with 15 bases between them. CDR3 region: CASSLPGPGNIQYF. CDR3 nucleotide sequence: TGTGCCAGCAGCCTCCCGGGCCCGGGGAACATTCAGTACTTC.

V and J are TRBV9 and TRBJ1-2, with D hard to call. The V and J ends lost 0 bases and 2 bases respectively, with 8 bases between them. CDR3 length: 14 amino acids. CDR1 and CDR2 from the germline V gene are SGDLS and YYNGEE. As DNA, the CDR3 is TGTGCCAGCAGCGTAGGGCACGGCAACTATGGCTACACCTTC. Residues: CASSVGHGNYGYTF. The complete variable domain, with remaining parts taken from reference TRBV9 and TRBJ1-2, reads DSGVTQTPKHLITATGQRVTLRCSPRSGDLSVYWYQQSLDQGLQFLIQYYNGEERAKGNILERFSAQQFPDLHSELNLSSLELGDSALYFCASSVGHGNYGYTFGSGTRLTVV.

V gene TRBV7-2 combines with J gene TRBJ2-1, with D possibly being TRBD2 (5 bases). Per the germline V gene, CDR1 is SGHTA and CDR2 is FQGNSA. The V end lost 5 bases, the J end lost 12 bases, and 14 bases lay between the germline ends. The CDR3 has 12 amino acids. CDR3 DNA sequence: TGTGCCAGCAGCCTAACCGGGGATGGGCAGTTCTTC. Protein sequence: CASSLTGDGQFF. The full variable domain, in which reference TRBV7-2 and TRBJ2-1 provide the parts outside the CDR3, is GAGVSQSPSNKVTEKGKDVELRCDPISGHTALYWYRQSLGQGLEFLIYFQGNSAPDKSGLPSDRFSAERTGGSVSTLTIQRTQQEDSAVYLCASSLTGDGQFFGPGTRLTVL.

The J gene is TRBJ1-5, the V gene TRBV28, with a weak D call TRBD1 (5 bases). Deletions cut 2 bases from V and 1 base from J, with 15 bases between. Germline values: CDR1 MDHEN, CDR2 SYDVKM. The length of the CDR3 is 17 residues. The CDR3 DNA is TGTGCCAGCAGTTTAGCAGGGACTCAGGGCAGCAATCAGCCCCAGCATTTT. It translates to CASSLAGTQGSNQPQHF. The full variable domain, in which reference TRBV28 and TRBJ1-5 provide the parts outside the CDR3, is DVKVTQSSRYLVKRTGEKVFLECVQDMDHENMFWYRQDPGLGLRLIYFSYDVKMKEKGDIPEGYSVSREKKERFSLILESASTNQTSMYLCASSLAGTQGSNQPQHFGDGTRLSIL.

This clonotype was observed a few times. The chain joins TRBV7-2 to TRBJ2-3; either TRBD1 or TRBD2 may fit D (5 bases each). The germline V gene has CDR1 SGHTA and CDR2 FQGNSA. The CDR3 covers 14 residues. Trimming stripped 4 bases from V and 3 bases from J, with 11 bases between. DNA for the CDR3: TGTGCCAGCAGCTCGATGGGGGTAACAGATACGCAGTATTTT. Translated, it gives CASSSMGVTDTQYF. The variable domain in full, completed from reference TRBV7-2 and TRBJ2-3, reads GAGVSQSPSNKVTEKGKDVELRCDPISGHTALYWYRQSLGQGLEFLIYFQGNSAPDKSGLPSDRFSAERTGGSVSTLTIQRTQQEDSAVYLCASSSMGVTDTQYFGPGTRLTVL.

This clonotype was seen a handful of times. The CDR3 nucleotides read TGTGCCATCAGTGAGTCGCCCGGGGGCAATCAGCCCCAGCATTTT. It encodes CAISESPGGNQPQHF. This chain uses TRBV10-3 with TRBJ1-5; D remains ambiguous. This CDR3 spans 15 amino acids. Germline loops: CDR1 ENHRY, CDR2 SYGVKD. The V end lost 0 bases, the J end lost 2 bases, and 8 bases lay between the germline ends.

V usage is TRBV20-1 and J usage is TRBJ2-5; TRBD2 agrees at 12 bases. With 2 bases clipped from V and 5 bases from J, the junction kept 3 bases outside the gene matches. Germline-derived CDR1 and CDR2 are DFQATT and SNEGSKA (reference sequence). This CDR3 region has 14 residues. The DNA of the CDR3 is TGCAGTGCTAGAAGAACTAGCGGGGGGGAGACCCAGTACTTC. It yields the protein CSARRTSGGETQYF.

This clonotype has just a few counts. The CDR3 nucleotides read TGTGCCAGCAGAAGTAGCGGCACAGATACGCAGTATTTT. It encodes CASRSSGTDTQYF. The V call is TRBV7-2, the J call TRBJ2-3; D is possibly TRBD2 (5 bases). CDR1 is SGHTA and CDR2 is FQGNSA in the germline V gene. This CDR3 comprises 13 residues. Trimming took off 6 bases at V and 1 base at J, with 8 bases between the two ends.

This chain joins TRBV12-3 or TRBV12-4 and TRBJ1-1; D is undetermined. This CDR3 comprises 12 residues. The germline V and J ends were trimmed by 3 bases and 10 bases, with 12 bases remaining between them. This CDR3 is CASSFPPPGAFF. CDR3 DNA: TGTGCCAGCAGTTTTCCCCCCCCGGGAGCTTTCTTT.

This clonotype has a count of ten or more. The V gene is TRBV28, the J gene TRBJ1-5; D is uncertain. Trimming took 2 bases from V and 1 from J, leaving 6 bases between them. Germline V gene lookup returns CDR1 MDHEN and CDR2 SYDVKM. The CDR3 loop spans 14 amino acids. CDR3 in amino acids: CASSLLDSNQPQHF. The CDR3, as DNA: TGTGCCAGCAGTTTACTGGACAGCAATCAGCCCCAGCATTTT.

This chain uses TRBV20-1 with TRBJ2-4; tentative D call: TRBD1 (6 bases). The CDR3 is made up of 13 amino acids. V was shortened by 3 bases and J by 15 bases, with 21 bases between the two germline ends. CDR1 is DFQATT and CDR2 is SNEGSKA in the germline V gene (reference sequence). CDR3 DNA sequence: TGCAGTGCTAGTCTCAGCCTAGGGGGTTTAGGGTACTTC. This gives the protein CSASLSLGGLGYF.